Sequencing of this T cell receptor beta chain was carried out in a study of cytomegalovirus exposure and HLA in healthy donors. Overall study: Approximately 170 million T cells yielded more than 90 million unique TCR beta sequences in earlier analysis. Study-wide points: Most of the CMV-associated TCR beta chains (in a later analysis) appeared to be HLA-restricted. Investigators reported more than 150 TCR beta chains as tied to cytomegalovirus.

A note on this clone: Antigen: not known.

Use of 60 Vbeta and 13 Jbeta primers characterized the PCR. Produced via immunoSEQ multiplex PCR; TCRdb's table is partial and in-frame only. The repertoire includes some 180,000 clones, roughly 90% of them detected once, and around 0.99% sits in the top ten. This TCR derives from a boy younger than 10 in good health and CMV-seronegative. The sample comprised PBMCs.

The CDR3 loop is CAWVRESYEQYF. CDR3 sequence (DNA): TGTGCCTGGGTCCGGGAGAGCTACGAGCAGTACTTC. The rearrangement links TRBV30 to TRBJ2-7; D is perhaps TRBD2 (6 bases). Trimming removed 5 bases at V and 3 bases at J, with 11 bases between. The CDR3 is 12 residues long. The germline V gene has CDR1 GTSNPN and CDR2 SVGIG (reference sequence). The variable domain in full, with the rest retrieved from reference TRBV30 and TRBJ2-7, is SQTIHQWPATLVQPVGSPLSLECTVEGTSNPNLYWYRQAAGRGLQLLFYSVGIGQISSEVPQNLSASRPQDRQFILSSKKLLLSDSGFYLCAWVRESYEQYFGPGTRLTVT.